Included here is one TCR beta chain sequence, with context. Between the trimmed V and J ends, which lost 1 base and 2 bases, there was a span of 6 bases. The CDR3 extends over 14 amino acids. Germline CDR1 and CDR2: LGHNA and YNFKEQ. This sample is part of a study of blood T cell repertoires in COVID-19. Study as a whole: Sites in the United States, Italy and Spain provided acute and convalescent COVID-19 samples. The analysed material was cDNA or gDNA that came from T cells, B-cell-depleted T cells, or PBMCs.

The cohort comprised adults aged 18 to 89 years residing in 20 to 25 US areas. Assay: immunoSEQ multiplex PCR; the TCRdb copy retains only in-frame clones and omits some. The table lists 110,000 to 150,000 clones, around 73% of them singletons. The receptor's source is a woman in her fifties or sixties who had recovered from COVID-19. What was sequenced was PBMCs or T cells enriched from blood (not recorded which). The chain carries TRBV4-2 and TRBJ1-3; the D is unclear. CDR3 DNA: TGTGCCAGCAGCCAAGGGACTGCTGGAAACACCATATATTTT. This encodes CASSQGTAGNTIYF.